These 13 T cell receptor beta chains were all obtained from the same sample, sequenced in a study of tumor-infiltrating lymphocytes in primary liver carcinoma (dated by TCRdb to 2015 to 2018). Sequencing instrument: Illumina HiSeq 2500. A constant-region primer and ProtoScript II reverse transcriptase were used to reverse-transcribe TCRbeta-specific cDNA from 500 ng total RNA. TCRbeta libraries were built with three nested multiplex PCR rounds, a slightly modified ARM-PCR procedure. The first two PCR rounds used multiplex TRBV1-TRBV30 forward primers with a Cbeta reverse primer, each for about 9 cycles. In TCRdb, the public reads were trimmed at Q25 with fastp and aligned with MiXCR, with productive beta chains retained. CDR3 protein sequences are deduplicated, and each keeps its most common genes and DNA. In all, the sample holds 52,000 or so distinct CDR3 sequences, and around 77% of those were seen once. The top ten clones comprise around 22% of the sample.

Without any cell sorting, total RNA and DNA were co-extracted from 20-30 mg of bulk tissue using the AllPrep DNA/RNA mini kit. Sequencing input: liver tumor tissue from sampling region 5. Read against the paper, the sample's cell subset or site label means: tumor region T5, tumor centre. The receptors come from a man aged 35 to 55 with primary liver carcinoma and hepatitis B virus infection.

This clonotype was detected many times. The rearrangement uses TRBV7-6 and TRBJ2-5; maybe TRBD2 (5 bases). Per germline, CDR1 SGHVS and CDR2 FNYEAQ. This CDR3 region has 12 residues. Trimming pared 5 bases from V and 7 bases from J, leaving 11 bases between. This CDR3 reads CASSRSEGTQYF. The CDR3 DNA reads as TGTGCCAGCAGCCGGTCTGAGGGGACCCAGTACTTC.

The V and J genes are TRBV10-1 and TRBJ1-1, with unresolved D. The CDR3 is 13 amino acids. Germline lookup yields CDR1 WNHNN and CDR2 SYGVQD (reference sequence). The CDR3 DNA reads as TGCGTCACCAGTGAGTCAAAGGTTACTGAAGCTTTCTTT. Translation: CVTSESKVTEAFF.

This clonotype was observed many times. The chain couples TRBV5-1 to TRBJ2-3; TRBD2 might be the D (5 bases). Germline V lookup: CDR1 SGHRS, CDR2 YFSETQ. The CDR3 is 18 residues long. Trimming pared 2 bases from V and 3 bases from J, leaving 22 bases between. CDR3 residues: CASSFGLRLETLTDTQYF. The CDR3 bases are TGCGCCAGCAGCTTTGGACTCCGACTGGAAACCCTAACAGATACGCAGTATTTT.

Concerning this clonotype: The missing conserved phenylalanine or tryptophan at the end of this CDR3 makes a read error likely. This chain joins TRBV6-2 or TRBV6-3 and TRBJ2-1; D perhaps matches TRBD2 (5 bases). The V end was cut by 10 bases, the J end by 10 bases, with 14 bases between. The CDR3 runs 11 residues. CDR1 is MNHEY, CDR2 SVGEGT, per germline. The CDR3 reads CANTNGGEQFL. CDR3 nucleotide sequence: TGTGCCAACACCAATGGAGGAGAGCAGTTCTTA.

On this clonotype: Its ends do not fully match the called genes, so a read error is possible. CDR3 loop: CASNQDWRTGRVYNKQFF. The CDR3 DNA sequence: TGTGCCAGCAACCAAGATTGGAGGACAGGCAGAGTCTACAATAAGCAGTTCTTC. The chain is built from TRBV4-2 and TRBJ2-1, with 7 bases fitting TRBD1. This CDR3 is 18 amino acids long. Looked up from germline, CDR1 is LGHNA and CDR2 is YNFKEQ.

Comment on this clonotype: A junction boundary mismatches the germline segment, possibly from a read error. The chain employs TRBV4-1 and TRBJ2-7; 8 positions agree with TRBD2. This CDR3 has 17 residues. CDR1 and CDR2 (germline): MGHRA, YSYEKL. The CDR3 sequence is CPSSQERTSRSIYEQYF. The DNA for the CDR3 is TGCCCCAGCAGCCAAGAAAGGACTAGCAGGAGTATCTACGAGCAGTACTTC.

Points on this clonotype: Germline and junction disagree at one end, which may indicate a read error. This rearrangement joins TRBV11-2 to TRBJ2-5; no firm D call. Germline lookup yields CDR1 SGHAT and CDR2 FQNNGV. This CDR3 is built from 12 residues. This CDR3 is CASSLGQGTQYF. CDR3 sequence (DNA): TGTGCCAGCAGTTTAGGCCAAGGGACCCAGTACTTC.

In regard to this clonotype: One end of the junction is discordant with germline, which a read error may explain. The J gene is TRBJ1-4, the V gene TRBV4-3, with TRBD1 matching over 8 bases. The length of the CDR3 is 14 residues. Germline V gives CDR1 LGHNA, CDR2 YSLEER. The CDR3 loop reads CASSRVQGGEKLFF. CDR3 bases: TGCGCCAGCAGCCGCGTACAGGGGGGAGAAAAGCTGTTTTTT.

Comments on this clonotype: One end of the junction does not line up with germline, which may come from a read error. V is TRBV4-2 and J is TRBJ2-7; D may correspond to TRBD1 or TRBD2 (5 bases each). Germline CDR1 LGHNA, CDR2 YNFKEQ. This CDR3 region has 14 residues. CDR3 coding DNA: TGTGCCAGCAGCGAAGATCAAGGGGACCACGAGCAGTACTTC. Protein product: CASSEDQGDHEQYF.

This clonotype was counted between two and nine times. With a much larger clone just one base away, this may be a read error. The conserved phenylalanine or tryptophan is not found at the CDR3 terminus, so this likely reflects a read error. The V call is TRBV5-1, the J call TRBJ2-1, with D tentatively TRBD2 (6 bases). Trimming removed 1 base from V and 9 bases from J, with 8 bases in between. The length of the CDR3 is 12 residues. Germline CDR1 reads SGHRS; CDR2 reads YFSETQ. The CDR3 is CASSLYSGEQFL. The CDR3 DNA is TGCGCCAGCAGCTTGTATAGCGGTGAGCAGTTCCTC.

This chain links TRBV7-8 with TRBJ2-5; tentative D call: TRBD1 (7 bases). CDR1 and CDR2 (germline): SGHVS, FQNEAQ. The CDR3 is 13 residues long. Trimming cost V 10 bases and J 4 bases, with 16 bases left between them. CDR3 DNA: TGTGCCAACACTCTCAGGGGGGTAGAGACCCAGTACTTC. It yields the protein CANTLRGVETQYF.

The chain joins TRBV7-3 to TRBJ2-1; D is perhaps TRBD1 or TRBD2 (6 bases each). The CDR3 runs 15 residues. V was trimmed by 5 bases and J by 7 bases, leaving 18 bases between them. Germline V gene lookup returns CDR1 SGHTA and CDR2 FQGTGA. The CDR3 DNA reads as TGTGCCAGCAGCCCAGGGGCAGGGACTGGGAATGAGCAGTTCTTC. As protein: CASSPGAGTGNEQFF.

This clonotype appeared once. This likely comes from a read error, as the CDR3 has no conserved phenylalanine or tryptophan at its end. V and J are TRBV12-3 or TRBV12-4 and TRBJ2-3; 10 bases are shared with TRBD1. With 6 bases clipped from V and 7 bases from J, the junction kept 4 bases outside the gene matches. The CDR3 sequence is 13 residues long. The CDR3: CASRVTGGYTQYV. For the CDR3, the DNA is TGTGCCAGCAGGGTGACAGGGGGCTATACGCAGTATGTT.